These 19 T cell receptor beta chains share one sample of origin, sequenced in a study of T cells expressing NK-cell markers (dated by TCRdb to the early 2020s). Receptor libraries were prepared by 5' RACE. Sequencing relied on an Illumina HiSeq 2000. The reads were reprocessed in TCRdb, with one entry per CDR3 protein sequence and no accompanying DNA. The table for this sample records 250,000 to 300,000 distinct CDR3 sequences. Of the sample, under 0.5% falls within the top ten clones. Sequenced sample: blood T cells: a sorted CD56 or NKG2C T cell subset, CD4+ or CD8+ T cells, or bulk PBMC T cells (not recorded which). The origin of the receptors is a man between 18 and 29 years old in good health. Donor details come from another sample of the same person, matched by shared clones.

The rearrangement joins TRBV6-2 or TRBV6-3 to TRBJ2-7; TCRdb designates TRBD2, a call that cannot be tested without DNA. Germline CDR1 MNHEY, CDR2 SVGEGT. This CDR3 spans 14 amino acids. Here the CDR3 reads CASQGVAGEYEQYF.

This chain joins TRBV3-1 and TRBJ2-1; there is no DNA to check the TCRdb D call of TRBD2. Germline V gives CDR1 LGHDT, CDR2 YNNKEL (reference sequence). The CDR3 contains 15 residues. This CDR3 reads CASSQVLVTHNEQFF.

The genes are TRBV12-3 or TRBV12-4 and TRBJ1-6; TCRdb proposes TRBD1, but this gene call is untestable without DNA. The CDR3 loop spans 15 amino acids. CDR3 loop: CASSPPGQANSPLHF.

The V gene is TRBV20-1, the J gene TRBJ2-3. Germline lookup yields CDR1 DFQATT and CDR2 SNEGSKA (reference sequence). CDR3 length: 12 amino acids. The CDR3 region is CSAGERADTQYF.

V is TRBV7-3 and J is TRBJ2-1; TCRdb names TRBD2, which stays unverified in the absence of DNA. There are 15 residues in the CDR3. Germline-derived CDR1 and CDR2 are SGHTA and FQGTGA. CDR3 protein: CASSILAGDYNEQFF.

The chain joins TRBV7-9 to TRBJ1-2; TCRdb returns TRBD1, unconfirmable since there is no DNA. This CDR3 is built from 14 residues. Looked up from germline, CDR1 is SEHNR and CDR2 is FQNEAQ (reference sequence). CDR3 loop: CASSSSGTSYGYTF.

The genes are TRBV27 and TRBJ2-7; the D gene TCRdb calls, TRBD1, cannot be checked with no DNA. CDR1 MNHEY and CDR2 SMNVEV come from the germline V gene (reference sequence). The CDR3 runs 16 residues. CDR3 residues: CASTKGWGTGTYEQYF.

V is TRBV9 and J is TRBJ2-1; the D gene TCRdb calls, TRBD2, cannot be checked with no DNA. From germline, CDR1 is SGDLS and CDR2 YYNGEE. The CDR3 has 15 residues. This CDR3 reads CASSSQREGRHEQFF. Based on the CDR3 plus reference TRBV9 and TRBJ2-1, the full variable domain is DSGVTQTPKHLITATGQRVTLRCSPRSGDLSVYWYQQSLDQGLQFLIQYYNGEERAKGNILERFSAQQFPDLHSELNLSSLELGDSALYFCASSSQREGRHEQFFGPGTRLTVL.

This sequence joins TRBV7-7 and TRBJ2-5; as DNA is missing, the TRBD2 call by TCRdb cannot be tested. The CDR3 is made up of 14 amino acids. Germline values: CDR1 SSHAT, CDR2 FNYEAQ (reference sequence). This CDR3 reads CASSGPRGPETQYF.

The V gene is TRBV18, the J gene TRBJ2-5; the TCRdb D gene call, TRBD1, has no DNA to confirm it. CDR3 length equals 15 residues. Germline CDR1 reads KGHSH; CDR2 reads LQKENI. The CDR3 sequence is CASSPGPQDRETQYF.

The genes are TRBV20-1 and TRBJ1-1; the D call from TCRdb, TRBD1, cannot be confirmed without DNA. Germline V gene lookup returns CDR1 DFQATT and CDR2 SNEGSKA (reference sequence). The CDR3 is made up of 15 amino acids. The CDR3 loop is CSARDRGQGSVVAFF.

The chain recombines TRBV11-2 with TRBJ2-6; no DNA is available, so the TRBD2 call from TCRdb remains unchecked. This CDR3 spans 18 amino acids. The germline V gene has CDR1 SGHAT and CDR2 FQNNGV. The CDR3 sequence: CASSIKLGVREGANVLTF. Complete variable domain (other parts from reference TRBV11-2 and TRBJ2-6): EAGVAQSPRYKIIEKRQSVAFWCNPISGHATLYWYQQILGQGPKLLIQFQNNGVVDDSQLPKDRFSAERLKGVDSTLKIQPAKLEDSAVYLCASSIKLGVREGANVLTFGAGSRLTVL.

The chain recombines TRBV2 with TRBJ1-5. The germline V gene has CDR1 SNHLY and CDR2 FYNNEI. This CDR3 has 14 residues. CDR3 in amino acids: CASNGRAGNQPQHF.

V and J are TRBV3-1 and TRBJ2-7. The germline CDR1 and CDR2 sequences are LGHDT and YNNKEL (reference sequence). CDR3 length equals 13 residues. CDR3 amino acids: CASSHGRAYEQYF.

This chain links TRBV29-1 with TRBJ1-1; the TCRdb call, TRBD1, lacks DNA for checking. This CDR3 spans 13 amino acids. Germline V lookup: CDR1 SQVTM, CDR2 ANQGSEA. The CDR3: CSVRYRVNTEAFF.

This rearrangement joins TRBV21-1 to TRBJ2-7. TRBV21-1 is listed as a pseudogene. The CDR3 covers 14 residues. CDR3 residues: CASSKGTLHHEQYF.

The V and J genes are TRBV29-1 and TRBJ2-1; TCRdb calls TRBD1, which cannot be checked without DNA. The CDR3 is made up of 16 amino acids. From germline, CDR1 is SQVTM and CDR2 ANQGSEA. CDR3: CSAYLVDRAHYNEQFF.

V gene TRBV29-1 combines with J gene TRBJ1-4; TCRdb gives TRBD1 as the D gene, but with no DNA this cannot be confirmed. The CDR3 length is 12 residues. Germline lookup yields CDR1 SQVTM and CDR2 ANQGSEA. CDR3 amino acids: CSFRGAGEKLFF.

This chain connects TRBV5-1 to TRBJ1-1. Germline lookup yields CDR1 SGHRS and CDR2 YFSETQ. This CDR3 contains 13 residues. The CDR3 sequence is CASSLVFESEAFF.